This T cell receptor (beta chain) was identified in a study of CD8+ T cells in alopecia areata. Extracted RNA was reverse transcribed, and the resulting cDNA served as sequencing template. Using immunoSEQ multiplex PCR, the repertoire was profiled, and TCRdb retains in-frame clones only, with some absent. The data hold about 150,000 clones, with 55% observed a single time. The CDR3 sequence is 16 residues long. V lost 1 base, J lost 0 bases, and 12 bases lay in between. Germline V lookup: CDR1 ENHRY, CDR2 SYGVKD. The TCR sequence derives from a human donor in good health. Specimen: CD4+ T cells sorted from blood. V gene TRBV10-3 combines with J gene TRBJ2-5; D perhaps matches TRBD1 (6 bases). CDR3 coding DNA: TGTGCCATCAGTGAGTTCGGGACACCGTACCAAGAGACCCAGTACTTC. Residues: CAISEFGTPYQETQYF.